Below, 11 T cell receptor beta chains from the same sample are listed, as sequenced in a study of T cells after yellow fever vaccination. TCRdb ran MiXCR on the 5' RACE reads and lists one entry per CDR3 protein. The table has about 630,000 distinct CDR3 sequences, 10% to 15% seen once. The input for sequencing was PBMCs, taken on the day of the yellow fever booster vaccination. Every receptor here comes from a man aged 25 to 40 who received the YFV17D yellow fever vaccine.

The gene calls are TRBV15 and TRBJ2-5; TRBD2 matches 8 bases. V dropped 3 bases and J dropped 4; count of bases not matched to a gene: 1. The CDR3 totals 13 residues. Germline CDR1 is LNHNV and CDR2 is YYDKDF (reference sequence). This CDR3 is CATSSAGGETQYF. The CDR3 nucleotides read TGTGCCACCAGCAGCGCGGGAGGAGAGACCCAGTACTTC.

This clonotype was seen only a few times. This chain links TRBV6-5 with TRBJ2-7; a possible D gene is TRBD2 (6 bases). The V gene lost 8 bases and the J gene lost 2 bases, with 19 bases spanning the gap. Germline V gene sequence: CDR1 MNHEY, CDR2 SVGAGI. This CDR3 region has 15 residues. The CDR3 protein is CASSGEIGQPYEQYF. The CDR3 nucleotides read TGTGCCAGCTCGGGGGAGATAGGGCAACCCTACGAGCAGTACTTC.

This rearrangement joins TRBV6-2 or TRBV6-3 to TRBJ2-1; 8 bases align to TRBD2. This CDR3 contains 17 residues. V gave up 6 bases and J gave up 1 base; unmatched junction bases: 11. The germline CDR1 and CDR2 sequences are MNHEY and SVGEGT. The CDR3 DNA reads TGTGCCAGCAGCCCTGGAGCGGGAGTAGAATCCTACAATGAGCAGTTCTTC. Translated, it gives CASSPGAGVESYNEQFF.

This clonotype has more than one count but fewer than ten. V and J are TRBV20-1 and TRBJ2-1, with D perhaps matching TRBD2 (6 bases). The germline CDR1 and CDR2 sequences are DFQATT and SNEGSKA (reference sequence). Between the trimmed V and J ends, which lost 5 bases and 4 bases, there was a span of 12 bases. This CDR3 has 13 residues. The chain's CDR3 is CSAVIADYNEQFF. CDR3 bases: TGCAGTGCTGTTATAGCGGATTACAATGAGCAGTTCTTC.

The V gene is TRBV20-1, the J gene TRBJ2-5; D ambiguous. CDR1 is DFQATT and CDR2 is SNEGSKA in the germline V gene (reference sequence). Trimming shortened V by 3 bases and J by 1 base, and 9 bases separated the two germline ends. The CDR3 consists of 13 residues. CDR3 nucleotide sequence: TGCAGTGCTAGTGTGGGGTTCCAAGAGACCCAGTACTTC. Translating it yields CSASVGFQETQYF.

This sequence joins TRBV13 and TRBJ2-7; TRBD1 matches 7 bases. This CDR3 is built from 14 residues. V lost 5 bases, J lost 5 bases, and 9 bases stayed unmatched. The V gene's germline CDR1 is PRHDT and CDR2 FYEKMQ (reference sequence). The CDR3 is CASSRRDSLNEQYF. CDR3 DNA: TGTGCCAGCAGCAGACGGGACAGCCTGAACGAGCAGTACTTC.

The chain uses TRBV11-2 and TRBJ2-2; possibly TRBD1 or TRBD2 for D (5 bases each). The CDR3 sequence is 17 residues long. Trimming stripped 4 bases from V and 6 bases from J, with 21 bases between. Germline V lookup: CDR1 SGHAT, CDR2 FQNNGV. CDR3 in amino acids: CASSSWVRDGSPGELFF. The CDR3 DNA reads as TGTGCCAGCAGCTCCTGGGTTCGGGACGGCTCCCCCGGGGAGCTGTTTTTT.

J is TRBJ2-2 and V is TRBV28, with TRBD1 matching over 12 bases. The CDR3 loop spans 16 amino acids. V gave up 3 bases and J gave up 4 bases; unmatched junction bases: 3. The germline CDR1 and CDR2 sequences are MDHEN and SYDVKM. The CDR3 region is CASSLGDRGLTGELFF. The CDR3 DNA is TGTGCCAGCAGTTTGGGGGACAGGGGGCTCACCGGGGAGCTGTTTTTT.

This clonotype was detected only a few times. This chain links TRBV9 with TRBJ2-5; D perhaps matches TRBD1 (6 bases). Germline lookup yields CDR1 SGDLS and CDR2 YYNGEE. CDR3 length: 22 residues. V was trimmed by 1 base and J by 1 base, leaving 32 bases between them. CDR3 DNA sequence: TGTGCCAGCAGCGTAAGTTTGGGGGCAGGGGCCCGCGTCAGGGAGTCCCAAGAGACCCAGTACTTC. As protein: CASSVSLGAGARVRESQETQYF.

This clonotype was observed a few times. The CDR3 sequence is CASRRDRGGNQPQHF. The CDR3 DNA reads TGTGCCAGCCGAAGGGACAGGGGCGGCAATCAGCCCCAGCATTTT. The chain uses TRBV12-3 or TRBV12-4 and TRBJ1-5; 10 bases are shared with TRBD1. The J segment lost 2 bases and the V segment lost 8 bases, leaving 6 bases of the junction unmatched. The CDR3 is 15 residues long.

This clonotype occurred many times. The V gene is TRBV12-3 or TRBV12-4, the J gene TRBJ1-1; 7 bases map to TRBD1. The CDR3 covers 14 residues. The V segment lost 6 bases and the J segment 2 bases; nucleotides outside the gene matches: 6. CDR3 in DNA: TGTGCCAGCAGGCTGCGGACAGGAAACACTGAAGCTTTCTTT. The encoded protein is CASRLRTGNTEAFF.